The sequence of this TCR beta chain was determined in a study of OX40 agonist ivuxolimab in advanced cancers. Clones were sequenced by immunoSEQ multiplex PCR, and TCRdb holds only the in-frame ones, with some missing. The sample carries 30,000 to 40,000 clones, about 87% recorded once. Looked up from germline, CDR1 is SGHRS and CDR2 is YFSETQ. The CDR3 consists of 15 residues. Trimming cost V 4 bases and J 1 base, with 14 bases left between them. The TCR comes from an adult with an advanced solid tumor such as melanoma, head and neck, liver or kidney cancer. V and J are TRBV5-1 and TRBJ1-1; unclear D gene. Sample: CD4+ or CD8+ T cells sorted from blood, taken in a trial of the OX40 agonist ivuxolimab. CDR3 amino acids: CASSPREAGNTEAFF. The CDR3 DNA follows: TGCGCCAGCAGCCCCCGGGAGGCCGGGAACACTGAAGCTTTCTTT. Full variable domain (outside the CDR3, taken from reference TRBV5-1 and TRBJ1-1): KAGVTQTPRYLIKTRGQQVTLSCSPISGHRSVSWYQQTPGQGLQFLFEYFSETQRNKGNFPGRFSGRQFSNSRSEMNVSTLELGDSALYLCASSPREAGNTEAFFGQGTRLTVV.